This T cell receptor beta chain was recovered during a study of blood T cells in healthy people across ages. Overall study results and limits: Diversity of TCR beta per million T cells declined in a roughly linear way with age.

This clonotype has just a few counts. The antigen remains unidentified. V was trimmed by 5 bases and J by 3 bases, leaving 10 bases between them. Per germline, CDR1 LGHNA and CDR2 YNFKEQ. The CDR3 is 14 residues long. Through a sample-barcoded 5' primer and a J-beta primer mix, a second PCR was run for 7 to 11 cycles. Each CDR3 protein gets one entry after TCRdb re-called the 5' RACE reads with MiXCR. The sample consists of 650,000 to 1,000,000 distinct CDR3 sequences, more than 35% of them appearing once. Sequencing was carried out using blood. The chain employs TRBV4-2 and TRBJ2-2; D unclear. The receptor was derived from a man of 80 years or more in good health. The CDR3 DNA reads TGTGCCAGCAGCGATAGCAGGTACACCGGGGAGCTGTTTTTT. Translated, it gives CASSDSRYTGELFF.